Listed here is a single TCR beta chain. The data are from a study of blood T cell repertoires in COVID-19. At the level of the study: Collection of acute and convalescent COVID-19 samples took place in the United States, Italy and Spain.

The V gene end was trimmed by 1 base and the J gene end by 0 bases; junction bases not matched to a gene: 7. Germline loops: CDR1 MNHEY, CDR2 SMNVEV (reference sequence). CDR3 length equals 17 residues. Original handling: Nucleated cell counts were estimated from reference gene primer amplification. The repertoire was sequenced with immunoSEQ multiplex PCR; TCRdb's copy has only in-frame clones and lacks some. The D gene and trimming were derived from the DNA, and the V and J assignments and clone size from that table. The sample has a few hundred thousand clones; about 80% are singletons. The receptor's source is a young man who had recovered from COVID-19. The sequenced material came from peripheral blood. This chain joins TRBV27 and TRBJ1-2; 8 bases line up with TRBD1. CDR3 in amino acids: CASSLWGTGNSNYGYTF. The DNA of the CDR3 is TGTGCCAGCAGTTTATGGGGGACAGGAAACTCTAACTATGGCTACACCTTC.